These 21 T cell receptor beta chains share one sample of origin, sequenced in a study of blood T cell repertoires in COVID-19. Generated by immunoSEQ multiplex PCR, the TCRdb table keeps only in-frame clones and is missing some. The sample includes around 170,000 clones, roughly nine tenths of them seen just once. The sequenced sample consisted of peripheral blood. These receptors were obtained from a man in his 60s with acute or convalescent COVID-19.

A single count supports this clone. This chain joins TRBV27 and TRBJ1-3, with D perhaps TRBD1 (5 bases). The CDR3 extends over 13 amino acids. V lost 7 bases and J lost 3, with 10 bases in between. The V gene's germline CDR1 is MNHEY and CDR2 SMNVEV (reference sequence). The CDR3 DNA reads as TGTGCCAGCATGGTAGGGGTTGGAAACACCATATATTTT. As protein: CASMVGVGNTIYF.

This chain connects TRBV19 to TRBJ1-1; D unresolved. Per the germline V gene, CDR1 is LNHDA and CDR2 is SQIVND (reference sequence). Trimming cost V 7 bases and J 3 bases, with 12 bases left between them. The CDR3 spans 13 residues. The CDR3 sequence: CASNGVGDTEAFF. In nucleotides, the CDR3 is TGTGCCAGTAACGGGGTCGGGGACACTGAAGCTTTCTTT. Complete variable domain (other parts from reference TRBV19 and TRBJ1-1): DGGITQSPKYLFRKEGQNVTLSCEQNLNHDAMYWYRQDPGQGLRLIYYSQIVNDFQKGDIAEGYSVSREKKESFPLTVTSAQKNPTAFYLCASNGVGDTEAFFGQGTRLTVV.

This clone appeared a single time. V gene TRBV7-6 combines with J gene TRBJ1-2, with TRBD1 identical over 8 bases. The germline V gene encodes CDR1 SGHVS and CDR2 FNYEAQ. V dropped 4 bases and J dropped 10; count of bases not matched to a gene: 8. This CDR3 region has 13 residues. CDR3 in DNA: TGTGCCAGCAGCTCTCTCACAGGGGGAAACTACACCTTC. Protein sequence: CASSSLTGGNYTF.

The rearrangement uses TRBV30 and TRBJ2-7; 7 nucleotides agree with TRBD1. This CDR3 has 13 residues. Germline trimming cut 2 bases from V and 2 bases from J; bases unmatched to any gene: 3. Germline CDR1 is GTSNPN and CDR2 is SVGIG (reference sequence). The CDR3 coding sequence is TGTGCCTGGAGTATAGGACAGGCCTACGAGCAGTACTTC. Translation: CAWSIGQAYEQYF.

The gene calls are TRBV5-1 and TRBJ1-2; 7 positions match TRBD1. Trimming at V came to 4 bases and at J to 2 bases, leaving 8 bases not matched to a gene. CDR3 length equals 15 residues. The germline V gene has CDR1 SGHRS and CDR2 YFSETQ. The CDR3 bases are TGCGCCAGCAGCGCCTCACAGGGGTCCAACTATGGCTACACCTTC. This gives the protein CASSASQGSNYGYTF.

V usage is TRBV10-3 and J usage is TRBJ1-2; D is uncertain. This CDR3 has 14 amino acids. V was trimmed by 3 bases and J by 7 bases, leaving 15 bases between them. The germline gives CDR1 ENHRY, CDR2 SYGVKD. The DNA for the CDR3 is TGTGCCATCAGTGAAGGATGGTCGGGATTTGGCTACACCTTC. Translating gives CAISEGWSGFGYTF.

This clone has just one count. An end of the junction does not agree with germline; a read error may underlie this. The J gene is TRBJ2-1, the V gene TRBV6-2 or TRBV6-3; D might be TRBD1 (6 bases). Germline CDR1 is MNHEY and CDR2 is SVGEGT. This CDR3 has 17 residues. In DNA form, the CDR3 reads TGTGCCAGCAGTGACTCGACTGGGGGCGCGAATCCGCACGAGCAGTTCTTC. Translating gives CASSDSTGGANPHEQFF.

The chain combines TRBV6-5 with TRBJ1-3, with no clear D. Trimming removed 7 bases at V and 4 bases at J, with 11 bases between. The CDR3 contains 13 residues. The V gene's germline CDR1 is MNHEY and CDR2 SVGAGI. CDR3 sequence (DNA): TGTGCCAGCAACGGTTCTCCGGGAAACACCATATATTTT. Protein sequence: CASNGSPGNTIYF.

This CDR3 reads CASSLGAGGGGNTIYF. DNA for the CDR3: TGCGCCAGCAGCTTGGGCGCAGGGGGCGGTGGAAACACCATATATTTT. The chain couples TRBV5-1 to TRBJ1-3; 8 bases agree with TRBD1. Trimming removed 0 bases from V and 3 bases from J; junction bases left unmatched: 5. Germline lookup yields CDR1 SGHRS and CDR2 YFSETQ. This CDR3 has 16 amino acids.

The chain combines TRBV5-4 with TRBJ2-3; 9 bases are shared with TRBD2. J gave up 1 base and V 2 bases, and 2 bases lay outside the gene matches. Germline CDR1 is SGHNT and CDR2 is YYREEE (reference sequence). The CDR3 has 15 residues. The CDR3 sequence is CASSFPSGGTDTQYF. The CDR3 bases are TGTGCCAGCAGCTTTCCTAGCGGGGGCACAGATACGCAGTATTTT.

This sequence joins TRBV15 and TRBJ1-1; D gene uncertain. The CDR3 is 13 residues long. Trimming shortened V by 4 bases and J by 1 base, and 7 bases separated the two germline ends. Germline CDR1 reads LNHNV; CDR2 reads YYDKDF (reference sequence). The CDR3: CATSNSRNTEAFF. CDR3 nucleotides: TGTGCCACCAGCAACAGCAGGAACACTGAAGCTTTCTTT.

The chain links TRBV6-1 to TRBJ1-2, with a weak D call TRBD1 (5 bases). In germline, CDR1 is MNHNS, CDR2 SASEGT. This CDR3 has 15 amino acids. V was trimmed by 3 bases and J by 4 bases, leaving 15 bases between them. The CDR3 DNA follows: TGTGCCAGCAGTGACACAGGCAAAGGATTCTATGGCTACACCTTC. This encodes CASSDTGKGFYGYTF.

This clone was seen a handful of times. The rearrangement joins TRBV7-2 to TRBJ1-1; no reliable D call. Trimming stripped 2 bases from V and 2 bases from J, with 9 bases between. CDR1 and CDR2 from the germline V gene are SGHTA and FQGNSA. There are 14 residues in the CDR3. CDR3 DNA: TGTGCCAGCAGCTTAACGTCAGAAAACACTGAAGCTTTCTTT. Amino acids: CASSLTSENTEAFF.

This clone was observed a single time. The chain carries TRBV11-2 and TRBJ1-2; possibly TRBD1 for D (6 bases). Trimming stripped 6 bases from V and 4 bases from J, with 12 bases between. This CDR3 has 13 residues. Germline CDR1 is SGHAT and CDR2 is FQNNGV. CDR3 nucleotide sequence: TGTGCCAGCAGACCTACCAGGGGCTATGGCTACACCTTC. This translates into CASRPTRGYGYTF.

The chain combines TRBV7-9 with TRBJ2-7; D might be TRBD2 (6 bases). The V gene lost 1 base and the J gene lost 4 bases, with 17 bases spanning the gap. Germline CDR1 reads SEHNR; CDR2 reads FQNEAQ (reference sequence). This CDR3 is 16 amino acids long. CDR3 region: CASSLVRRGSQYEQYF. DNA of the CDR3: TGTGCCAGCAGCTTAGTTAGGCGGGGATCTCAGTACGAGCAGTACTTC.

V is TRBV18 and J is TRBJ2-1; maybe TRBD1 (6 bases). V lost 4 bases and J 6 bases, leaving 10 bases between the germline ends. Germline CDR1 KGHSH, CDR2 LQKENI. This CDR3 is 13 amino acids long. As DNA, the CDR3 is TGTGCCAGCTCACTAAAACAGGGCAATGAGCAGTTCTTC. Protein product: CASSLKQGNEQFF.

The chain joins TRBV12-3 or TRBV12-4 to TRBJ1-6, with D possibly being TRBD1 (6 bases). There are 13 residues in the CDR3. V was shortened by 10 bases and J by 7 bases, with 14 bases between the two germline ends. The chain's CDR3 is CATRGGANSPLHF. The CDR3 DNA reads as TGTGCCACTCGAGGGGGGGCGAATTCACCCCTCCACTTT.

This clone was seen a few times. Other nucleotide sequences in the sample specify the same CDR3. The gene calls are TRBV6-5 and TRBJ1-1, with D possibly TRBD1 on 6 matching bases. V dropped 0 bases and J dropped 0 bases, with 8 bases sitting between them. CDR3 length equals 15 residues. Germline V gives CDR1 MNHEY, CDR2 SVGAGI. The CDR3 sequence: CASSYSAGVNTEAFF. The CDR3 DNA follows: TGTGCCAGCAGTTACTCTGCAGGGGTGAACACTGAAGCTTTCTTT.

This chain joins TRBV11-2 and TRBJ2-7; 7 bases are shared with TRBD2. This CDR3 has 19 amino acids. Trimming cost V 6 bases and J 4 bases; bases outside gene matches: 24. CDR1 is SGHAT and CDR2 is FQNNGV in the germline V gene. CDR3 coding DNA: TGTGCCAGCAGAATGGGGAGGGGTACCCGGACCAAGGGGTTTTACGAGCAGTACTTC. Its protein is CASRMGRGTRTKGFYEQYF.

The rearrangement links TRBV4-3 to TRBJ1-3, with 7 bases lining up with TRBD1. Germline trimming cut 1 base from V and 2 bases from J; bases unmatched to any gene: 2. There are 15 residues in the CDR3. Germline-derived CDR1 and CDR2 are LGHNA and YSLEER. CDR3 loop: CASSQVTGTGNTIYF. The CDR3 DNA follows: TGCGCCAGCAGCCAAGTGACAGGGACTGGAAACACCATATATTTT.

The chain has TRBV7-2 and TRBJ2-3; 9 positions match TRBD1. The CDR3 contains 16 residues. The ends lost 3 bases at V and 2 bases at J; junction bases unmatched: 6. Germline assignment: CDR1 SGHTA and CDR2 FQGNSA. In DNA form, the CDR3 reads TGTGCCAGCAGCTTCAGAGGGACAGGGAACACAGATACGCAGTATTTT. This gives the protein CASSFRGTGNTDTQYF.